The next 23 T cell receptor beta chains were all read from a single sample in a study of vaccination and CD4 T cells after COVID-19. Their recognized antigens are unknown. Treatment: approximately 10-day PBMC culture with coronavirus spike peptide pools or control peptides (ViraFEST assay). The study sequenced cultured CD4+ T cell DNA using the Oncomine TCR Beta short-read assay. TCRdb redid the calling of the PCR reads with MiXCR, one entry per CDR3 protein. The sample includes about 15,000 distinct CDR3 sequences, roughly 50% of them seen just once. Specimen: CD4+ T cells from blood, cultured in vitro. The receptors shown here come from a human donor who had recovered from COVID-19.

Details on this clonotype: The DNA is left out, because the CDR3 cannot be placed on it with certainty; the CDR3 is given as TCRdb lists it. V is TRBV5-1 and J is TRBJ2-5; the D call in the table, TRBD2, was not verified against the DNA. Germline V gene lookup returns CDR1 SGHRS and CDR2 YFSETQ. The CDR3 spans 24 amino acids, including both terminal residues. The CDR3 protein is CASTNQTSMYLCASTSSPVETQYF.

This chain uses TRBV5-1 with TRBJ2-5; unclear D gene. The CDR3 runs 12 residues. Germline V gene sequence: CDR1 SGHRS, CDR2 YFSETQ. V was pared by 1 base and J by 5 bases, with 6 bases between. The CDR3 loop reads CASSLFLETQYF. In nucleotides, the CDR3 is TGCGCCAGCAGCTTGTTTCTGGAGACCCAGTACTTC.

The V call is TRBV20-1, the J call TRBJ2-2, with 7 bases aligning to TRBD2. V gave up 5 bases and J gave up 5 bases; unmatched junction bases: 8. The germline gives CDR1 DFQATT, CDR2 SNEGSKA (reference sequence). The CDR3 totals 14 residues. The CDR3 region is CSAHALSGTGELFF. In nucleotides, the CDR3 is TGCAGTGCTCACGCCCTTAGCGGGACCGGGGAGCTGTTTTTT.

The table lists this clonotype with a few counts. The V and J genes are TRBV25-1 and TRBJ1-5, with D perhaps TRBD1 (5 bases). CDR3 length: 15 residues. The ends were cut back, 4 bases at V and 3 bases at J, with 13 bases in the middle. The V gene's germline CDR1 is MGHDK and CDR2 SYGVNS. The CDR3 DNA is TGTGCCAGCAGTGGTGGGGGGACTATCAATCAGCCCCAGCATTTT. It specifies CASSGGGTINQPQHF.

This clonotype has a handful of counts. V and J are TRBV24-1 and TRBJ1-2; weak D call: TRBD1 (5 bases). V was clipped by 4 bases and J by 6 bases, with 17 bases between them. CDR1 KGHDR and CDR2 SFDVKD come from the germline V gene. The CDR3 is 15 residues long. In nucleotides, the CDR3 is TGTGCCACCAGTGAGGGGGTCCGTCAGGGTAATGGCTACACCTTC. Amino acids: CATSEGVRQGNGYTF.

V and J are TRBV11-3 and TRBJ2-3, with 9 bases lining up with TRBD1. The germline V gene encodes CDR1 SGHNT and CDR2 YENEEA. V lost 5 bases and J lost 3; bases outside the gene matches: 9. The CDR3 consists of 16 residues. The CDR3 nucleotides are TGTGCCAGCAGCACGGGGACAGGGAGTAGGACAGATACGCAGTATTTT. Translated, it gives CASSTGTGSRTDTQYF.

This chain uses TRBV11-2 with TRBJ2-7; weak D call: TRBD1 (6 bases). In germline, CDR1 is SGHAT, CDR2 FQNNGV. The length of the CDR3 is 15 residues. Trimming removed 5 bases at V and 3 bases at J, with 17 bases between. CDR3 sequence (DNA): TGTGCCAGCAGCCCCCGCGAGGGACACTACTACGAGCAGTACTTC. Translation: CASSPREGHYYEQYF.

The chain employs TRBV7-9 and TRBJ2-7; D call uncertain. Looked up from germline, CDR1 is SEHNR and CDR2 is FQNEAQ (reference sequence). V lost 4 bases to trimming and J lost 0 bases, with 7 bases between them. This CDR3 spans 13 amino acids. CDR3 region: CASSSTVSYEQYF. Written as DNA, the CDR3 is TGTGCCAGCAGCTCGACGGTCTCCTACGAGCAGTACTTC.

This clonotype was detected a few times. V is TRBV20-1 and J is TRBJ2-3; no definite D call. Germline V gene data show CDR1 as DFQATT and CDR2 as SNEGSKA (reference sequence). This CDR3 is 13 amino acids long. V lost 6 bases and J 9 bases, leaving 19 bases between the germline ends. CDR3 in amino acids: CSATPDVYETQYF. The DNA of the CDR3 is TGCAGTGCGACTCCCGACGTTTACGAGACGCAGTATTTT.

CDR3 residues: CASSLGIGTVEAFF. The CDR3 DNA sequence: TGTGCCAGCAGTTTGGGGATCGGGACAGTTGAAGCTTTCTTT. The gene calls are TRBV27 and TRBJ1-1, with 7 positions matching TRBD1. Germline V lookup: CDR1 MNHEY, CDR2 SMNVEV (reference sequence). Trimming cost V 3 bases and J 7 bases; bases outside gene matches: 8. This CDR3 region has 14 residues.

This chain connects TRBV5-1 to TRBJ2-5; TRBD2 matches 9 bases. The CDR3 consists of 15 residues. V dropped 3 bases and J dropped 5; count of bases not matched to a gene: 8. CDR1 SGHRS and CDR2 YFSETQ come from the germline V gene. The CDR3 loop is CASSSGGTSTETQYF. The CDR3 region has the DNA TGCGCCAGCAGCTCCGGAGGGACTAGCACGGAGACCCAGTACTTC.

The chain links TRBV6-2 or TRBV6-3 to TRBJ2-3; D might be TRBD1 (5 bases). The CDR3 runs 13 residues. Per the germline V gene, CDR1 is MNHEY and CDR2 is SVGEGT. V shed 4 bases and J shed 6 bases, with 11 bases lying between them. The CDR3 spells CASSWGARDTQYF. The CDR3 coding sequence is TGTGCCAGCAGTTGGGGCGCTCGTGATACGCAGTATTTT.

This clonotype was detected only a few times. The rearrangement links TRBV10-3 to TRBJ1-1, with D perhaps TRBD1 (6 bases). V gave up 10 bases and J gave up 0 bases, with 12 bases separating them. Germline lookup yields CDR1 ENHRY and CDR2 SYGVKD. This CDR3 contains 13 residues. DNA of the CDR3: TGTGCCACCGAGGGGGGGGTGAACACTGAAGCTTTCTTT. Its translation: CATEGGVNTEAFF.

The V and J genes are TRBV6-1 and TRBJ2-7; 10 nucleotides agree with TRBD2. The junction had 4 bases not matched to a gene; V was cut back by 6 bases and J by 5 bases. Germline CDR1 MNHNS, CDR2 SASEGT. The CDR3 extends over 13 amino acids. The CDR3 bases are TGTGCCAGCAGCCCTAGCGGGAGCCACGAGCAGTACTTC. This translates into CASSPSGSHEQYF.

This clonotype came up a few times. V gene TRBV2 combines with J gene TRBJ1-6; D is ambiguous. The CDR3 loop spans 15 amino acids. CDR1 and CDR2 from the germline V gene are SNHLY and FYNNEI. V lost 3 bases and J lost 0, with 6 bases in between. CDR3 in amino acids: CASSDRSSYNSPLHF. CDR3 coding DNA: TGTGCCAGCAGTGACAGAAGCTCCTATAATTCACCCCTCCACTTT.

This rearrangement joins TRBV6-1 to TRBJ2-5; D not certain. V gave up 8 bases and J gave up 4 bases, with 14 bases separating them. This CDR3 spans 13 amino acids. In germline, CDR1 is MNHNS, CDR2 SASEGT. CDR3 region: CASREYSGETQYF. DNA of the CDR3: TGTGCCAGCCGCGAGTACTCCGGAGAGACCCAGTACTTC.

V usage is TRBV20-1 and J usage is TRBJ1-1; a weak D match, TRBD1 (5 bases). V lost 0 bases to trimming and J lost 0 bases, with 8 bases between them. The CDR3 covers 14 residues. Looked up from germline, CDR1 is DFQATT and CDR2 is SNEGSKA (reference sequence). This chain's CDR3 is CSARDQGLNTEAFF. The CDR3 coding sequence is TGCAGTGCTAGAGATCAGGGACTGAACACTGAAGCTTTCTTT.

This clonotype was picked up one time. J is TRBJ1-6 and V is TRBV6-5, with no clear D. Germline values: CDR1 MNHEY, CDR2 SVGAGI. The V and J ends lost 0 bases and 9 bases respectively, with 3 bases between them. The CDR3 has 12 amino acids. This chain's CDR3 is CASSYSFSPLHF. Here the CDR3 DNA reads TGTGCCAGCAGTTACTCGTTTTCACCCCTCCACTTT.

This chain connects TRBV11-3 to TRBJ2-7; D is unresolved. V lost 0 bases to trimming and J lost 3 bases, with 6 bases between them. This CDR3 contains 13 residues. Looked up from germline, CDR1 is SGHNT and CDR2 is YENEEA. For the CDR3, the DNA is TGTGCCAGCAGCTTAGATCACGGCTACGAGCAGTACTTC. It yields the protein CASSLDHGYEQYF.

The J gene is TRBJ2-1, the V gene TRBV27; TRBD2 matches at 16 bases. The CDR3 has 18 amino acids. Germline V gene sequence: CDR1 MNHEY, CDR2 SMNVEV (reference sequence). With V trimmed by 4 bases and J by 4 bases, 7 bases remained unmatched. CDR3 DNA: TGTGCCAGCAGTTGGGGGACTAGCGGGAGGGCGTTGTACAATGAGCAGTTCTTC. It is translated as CASSWGTSGRALYNEQFF.

In this sample, this clonotype turned up a few times. V gene TRBV20-1 combines with J gene TRBJ2-1; 11 nucleotides match TRBD2. This CDR3 has 15 amino acids. Germline CDR1 DFQATT, CDR2 SNEGSKA (reference sequence). V shed 6 bases, J shed 8 bases, and the junction held 12 bases outside the gene matches. The CDR3 region is CSATNLAGGVDEQFF. The CDR3 bases are TGCAGTGCAACTAATCTAGCGGGGGGCGTCGATGAGCAGTTCTTC.

The chain combines TRBV27 with TRBJ2-5; weak D call: TRBD2 (7 bases). CDR3 length equals 17 residues. CDR1 and CDR2 (germline): MNHEY, SMNVEV (reference sequence). Trimming cost V 4 bases and J 4 bases, with 22 bases left between them. CDR3 protein: CASSSPTSRAGAETQYF. In nucleotides, the CDR3 is TGTGCCAGCAGTTCCCCGACTAGTCGGGCGGGGGCAGAGACCCAGTACTTC.

The chain links TRBV9 to TRBJ1-5, with D perhaps matching TRBD1 (6 bases). The CDR3 extends over 13 amino acids. Trimming took 3 bases from V and 5 from J, leaving 9 bases between them. Per the germline V gene, CDR1 is SGDLS and CDR2 is YYNGEE. Here the CDR3 DNA reads TGTGCCAGCAGCGCACAGGGAGATCAGCCCCAGCATTTT. Its protein is CASSAQGDQPQHF.